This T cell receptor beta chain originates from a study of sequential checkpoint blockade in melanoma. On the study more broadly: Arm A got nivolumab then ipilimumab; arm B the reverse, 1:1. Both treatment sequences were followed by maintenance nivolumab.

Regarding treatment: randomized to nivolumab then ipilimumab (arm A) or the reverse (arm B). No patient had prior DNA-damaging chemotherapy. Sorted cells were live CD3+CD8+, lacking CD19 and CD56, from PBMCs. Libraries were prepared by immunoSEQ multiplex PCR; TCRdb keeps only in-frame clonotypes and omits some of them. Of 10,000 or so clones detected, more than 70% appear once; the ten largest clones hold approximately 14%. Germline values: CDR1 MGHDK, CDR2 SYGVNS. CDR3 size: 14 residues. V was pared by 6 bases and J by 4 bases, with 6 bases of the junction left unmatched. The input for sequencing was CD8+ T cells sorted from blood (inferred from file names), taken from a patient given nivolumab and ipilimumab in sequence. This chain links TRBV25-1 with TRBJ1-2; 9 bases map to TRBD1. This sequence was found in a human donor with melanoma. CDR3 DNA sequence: TGTGCCAGCAGCGAACAGGGGGCCCTCTATGGCTACACCTTC. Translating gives CASSEQGALYGYTF.